These 16 T cell receptor beta chains share one sample of origin, sequenced in a study of vaccination effects on CD4 cells after COVID-19 (dated by TCRdb to the early 2020s). After around 10 days of culture, CD4+ T cells were isolated with the EasySep CD4+ T cell isolation kit. Each participant got two doses of an mRNA SARS-CoV-2 vaccine, either BNT162b2 or mRNA-1273. The protocol used for the library was the immunoSEQ multiplex PCR assay. This immuneACCESS table, as held by TCRdb, lists in-frame sequences with V and J called but not all clones. Of the missing ones, under half trace to an unresolved V gene in checked studies; the others have no known cause. The sample table contains tens of thousands of clones; only one count was recorded for about 62% of them. The ten biggest clones cover more than 7.5% of the sample. These receptors have no known antigen. Sample: CD4+ T cells from PBMCs cultured without peptide, taken after COVID-19 vaccination. All receptors come from a human donor who received a COVID-19 vaccine.

The genes are TRBV2 and TRBJ1-5; weak D call: TRBD1 (5 bases). This CDR3 contains 15 residues. CDR1 is SNHLY, CDR2 FYNNEI, per germline. V was trimmed by 5 bases and J by 2 bases, leaving 13 bases between them. The CDR3: CASSQGVPGNQPQHF. CDR3 bases: TGTGCCAGCAGTCAGGGCGTTCCGGGCAATCAGCCCCAGCATTTT.

The V call is TRBV30, the J call TRBJ1-6; TRBD1 agrees at 11 bases. The CDR3 spans 17 residues. The germline V gene has CDR1 GTSNPN and CDR2 SVGIG (reference sequence). The J segment lost 4 bases and the V segment lost 3 bases, leaving 8 bases of the junction unmatched. CDR3 DNA sequence: TGTGCCTGGAGGGACAGGGGGCGGACCTCGTATAATTCACCCCTCCACTTT. It is translated as CAWRDRGRTSYNSPLHF.

The J gene is TRBJ2-5, the V gene TRBV11-2; 7 nucleotides align to TRBD2. V was pared by 3 bases and J by 5 bases, with 12 bases of the junction left unmatched. This CDR3 comprises 16 residues. CDR1 is SGHAT, CDR2 FQNNGV, per germline. CDR3 in DNA: TGTGCCAGCAGCTTGGGGGGGACCTCACGTAGGGAGACCCAGTACTTC. It translates to CASSLGGTSRRETQYF.

The chain recombines TRBV18 with TRBJ2-3; no clear D. The V end was cut by 6 bases, the J end by 2 bases, with 15 bases between. The CDR3 totals 15 residues. Per the germline V gene, CDR1 is KGHSH and CDR2 is LQKENI. Here the CDR3 reads CASSAQAGPTDTQYF. The CDR3 DNA reads as TGTGCCAGCTCGGCTCAGGCTGGGCCCACAGATACGCAGTATTTT.

The chain uses TRBV7-9 and TRBJ2-5; 15 bases map to TRBD2. This CDR3 contains 18 residues. Germline CDR1 is SEHNR and CDR2 is FQNEAQ (reference sequence). With 5 bases clipped from V and 2 bases from J, the junction kept 9 bases outside the gene matches. The chain's CDR3 is CASSRGTSGRHGQETQYF. As DNA, the CDR3 is TGTGCCAGCAGCCGAGGGACTAGCGGGAGGCACGGACAAGAGACCCAGTACTTC.

The chain is built from TRBV2 and TRBJ2-3; D not resolved. The CDR3 covers 11 residues. Germline CDR1 SNHLY, CDR2 FYNNEI. With 3 bases removed from V and 5 bases from J, the gap between germline ends came to 3 bases. CDR3 nucleotide sequence: TGTGCCAGCAGTGAGCGAGATACGCAGTATTTT. This translates into CASSERDTQYF.

V and J are TRBV4-1 and TRBJ2-7; possibly TRBD1 or TRBD2 for D (5 bases each). V was pared by 0 bases and J by 4 bases, with 22 bases between. The germline V gene has CDR1 MGHRA and CDR2 YSYEKL. The CDR3 runs to 18 residues. CDR3 bases: TGCGCCAGCAGCCAAGAGGGGCCAGCGGCAGGTGGTTTATACGAGCAGTACTTC. Translation: CASSQEGPAAGGLYEQYF.

The rearrangement links TRBV29-1 to TRBJ1-1; D is uncertain. This CDR3 comprises 12 residues. In germline, CDR1 is SQVTM, CDR2 ANQGSEA. V was pared by 4 bases and J by 8 bases, with 14 bases between. CDR3 residues: CSVGSRAAEAFF. CDR3 nucleotides: TGCAGCGTTGGTTCCCGTGCGGCGGAAGCTTTCTTT.

The rearrangement links TRBV11-2 to TRBJ1-2; D gene uncertain. V dropped 2 bases and J dropped 8 bases, with 12 bases sitting between them. This CDR3 is 13 amino acids long. Germline V gives CDR1 SGHAT, CDR2 FQNNGV. Here the CDR3 reads CASSLMSAHGYTF. CDR3 nucleotides: TGTGCCAGCAGCTTAATGTCCGCACACGGCTACACCTTC. The variable domain in full, with the rest retrieved from reference TRBV11-2 and TRBJ1-2, is EAGVAQSPRYKIIEKRQSVAFWCNPISGHATLYWYQQILGQGPKLLIQFQNNGVVDDSQLPKDRFSAERLKGVDSTLKIQPAKLEDSAVYLCASSLMSAHGYTFGSGTRLTVV.

The table lists this clone with a count of one. The CDR3 loop is CASSQVLAGFSNTGELFF. CDR3 in DNA: TGTGCCAGCAGCCAAGTACTAGCGGGGTTTTCGAACACCGGGGAGCTGTTTTTT. The J gene is TRBJ2-2, the V gene TRBV3-1 (or the pseudogene TRBV3-2), with TRBD2 matching over 10 bases. Losses at the gene ends were 1 base for V and 0 bases for J; bases not matched to a gene: 5. The V gene's germline CDR1 is LGHDT and CDR2 YNNKEL (reference sequence). The CDR3 is 18 amino acids.

Only a few counts were recorded for this clone. This chain joins TRBV5-1 and TRBJ2-1, with 8 bases fitting TRBD2. Germline V CDR1 and CDR2: SGHRS, YFSETQ. The CDR3 length is 15 residues. The ends lost 4 bases at V and 5 bases at J; junction bases unmatched: 8. The CDR3: CASSPGTGGNNEQFF. DNA for the CDR3: TGCGCCAGCAGCCCGGGGACGGGGGGGAACAATGAGCAGTTCTTC.

The chain carries TRBV6-5 and TRBJ2-4, with 10 bases matching TRBD1. Per germline, CDR1 MNHEY and CDR2 SVGAGI. V gave up 7 bases and J gave up 6 bases; unmatched junction bases: 3. This CDR3 is built from 13 residues. Here the CDR3 reads CASTRTGGNIQYF. DNA for the CDR3: TGTGCCAGCACCAGGACAGGGGGAAACATTCAGTACTTC.

The V gene is TRBV10-3, the J gene TRBJ2-1; 10 nucleotides align to TRBD1. This CDR3 is built from 15 residues. The germline gives CDR1 ENHRY, CDR2 SYGVKD. V shed 5 bases and J 9 bases; nucleotides not matched to a gene: 10. The CDR3 nucleotides are TGTGCCATCAGTCTTCGACAGGGGGCGTATGTTGAGCAGTTCTTC. Translating gives CAISLRQGAYVEQFF.

This clone occurred a few times. The V call is TRBV29-1, the J call TRBJ1-3; D perhaps matches TRBD1 (6 bases). Germline V gene lookup returns CDR1 SQVTM and CDR2 ANQGSEA. This CDR3 is 14 amino acids long. Trimming took off 5 bases at V and 1 base at J, with 12 bases between the two ends. The CDR3 DNA is TGCAGCGTTAAACAGGGTTCTTCTGGAAACACCATATATTTT. It encodes CSVKQGSSGNTIYF.

This clone was counted between two and nine times. This chain joins TRBV7-9 and TRBJ1-2; no clear D gene. CDR3 size: 12 residues. Germline V gene lookup returns CDR1 SEHNR and CDR2 FQNEAQ (reference sequence). The V end lost 3 bases, the J end lost 6 bases, and 8 bases lay between the germline ends. The CDR3 region has the DNA TGTGCCAGCAGCTTGGCAAGTCATGGCTACACCTTC. This gives the protein CASSLASHGYTF.

The chain couples TRBV5-1 to TRBJ2-7; TRBD1 aligns across 8 bases. The CDR3 length is 14 residues. V trimming: 0 bases; J trimming: 5 bases; junction bases outside the gene matches: 4. The germline CDR1 and CDR2 sequences are SGHRS and YFSETQ. CDR3 DNA: TGCGCCAGCAGCTTGGATCAGGGGGCCCACGAGCAGTACTTC. It yields the protein CASSLDQGAHEQYF.